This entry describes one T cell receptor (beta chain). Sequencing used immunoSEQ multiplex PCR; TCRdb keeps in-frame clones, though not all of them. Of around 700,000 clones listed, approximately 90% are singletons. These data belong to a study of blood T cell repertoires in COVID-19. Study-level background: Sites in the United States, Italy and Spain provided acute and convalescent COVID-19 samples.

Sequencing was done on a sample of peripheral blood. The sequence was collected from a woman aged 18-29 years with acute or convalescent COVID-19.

The CDR3 loop reads CATDRDRGDYGYTF. The CDR3 nucleotides read TGTGCCACCGACCGGGACAGGGGGGACTATGGCTACACCTTC. This chain connects TRBV15 to TRBJ1-2; 11 positions match TRBD1. The V segment lost 8 bases and the J segment 3 bases; nucleotides outside the gene matches: 5. The CDR3 has 14 amino acids. CDR1 and CDR2 (germline): LNHNV, YYDKDF (reference sequence).